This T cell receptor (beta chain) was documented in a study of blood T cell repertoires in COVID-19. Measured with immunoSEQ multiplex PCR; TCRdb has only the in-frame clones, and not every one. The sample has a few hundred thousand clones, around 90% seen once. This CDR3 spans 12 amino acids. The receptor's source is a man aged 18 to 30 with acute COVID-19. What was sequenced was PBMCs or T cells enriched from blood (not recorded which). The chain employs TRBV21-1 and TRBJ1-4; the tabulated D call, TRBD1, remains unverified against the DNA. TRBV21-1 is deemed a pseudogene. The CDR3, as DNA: TGTGCCAGTCCGACAGGGAATGAAAAACTGTTTTTT. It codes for CASPTGNEKLFF.